This T cell receptor (beta chain) was sequenced in a study of blood T cell repertoires in COVID-19. At the level of the study: In each case, the material was cDNA or gDNA derived from T cells, B-cell-depleted T cells, or PBMCs.

The assay was immunoSEQ multiplex PCR, and TCRdb's table has in-frame clones only and misses some. Of about 36,000 clones in the sample, around 80% were seen once. V shed 5 bases, J shed 7 bases, and the junction held 10 bases outside the gene matches. Germline lookup yields CDR1 SGHTA and CDR2 FQGNSA. CDR3 length: 14 amino acids. The V call is TRBV7-2, the J call TRBJ2-5; 7 bases are a match to TRBD1. Sequenced: peripheral blood. This sequence originates from a man in his sixties with acute or convalescent COVID-19. The DNA of the CDR3 is TGTGCCAGCAGCCCCATCAGGGGGACGGGGACCCAGTACTTC. It translates to CASSPIRGTGTQYF.